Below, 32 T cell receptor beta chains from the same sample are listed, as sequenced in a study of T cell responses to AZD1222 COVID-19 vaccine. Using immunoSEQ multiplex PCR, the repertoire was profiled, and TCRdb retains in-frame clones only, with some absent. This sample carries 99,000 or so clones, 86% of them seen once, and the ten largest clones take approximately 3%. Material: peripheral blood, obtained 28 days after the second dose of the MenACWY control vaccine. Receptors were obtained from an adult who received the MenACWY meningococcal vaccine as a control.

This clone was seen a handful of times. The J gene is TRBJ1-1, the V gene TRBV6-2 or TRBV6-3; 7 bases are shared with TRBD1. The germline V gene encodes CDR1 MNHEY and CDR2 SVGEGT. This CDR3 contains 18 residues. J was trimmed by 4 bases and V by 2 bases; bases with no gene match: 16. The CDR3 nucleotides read TGTGCCAGCAGTTACCCCGAAGGACAGGCCCGGGGGGTCACTGAAGCTTTCTTT. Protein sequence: CASSYPEGQARGVTEAFF.

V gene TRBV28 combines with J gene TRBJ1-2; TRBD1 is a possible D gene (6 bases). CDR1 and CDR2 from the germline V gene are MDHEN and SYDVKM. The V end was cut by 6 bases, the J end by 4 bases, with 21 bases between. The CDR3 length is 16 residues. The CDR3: CASSWWGGRSSYGYTF. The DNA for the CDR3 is TGTGCCAGCAGCTGGTGGGGGGGCAGGTCGTCCTATGGCTACACCTTC.

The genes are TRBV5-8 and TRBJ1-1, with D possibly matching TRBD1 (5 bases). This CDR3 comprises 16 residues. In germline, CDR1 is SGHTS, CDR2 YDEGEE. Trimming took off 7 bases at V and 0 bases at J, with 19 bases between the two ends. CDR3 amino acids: CASCKNRGPLNTEAFF. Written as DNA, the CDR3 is TGTGCCAGCTGTAAAAATAGGGGTCCCTTGAACACTGAAGCTTTCTTT.

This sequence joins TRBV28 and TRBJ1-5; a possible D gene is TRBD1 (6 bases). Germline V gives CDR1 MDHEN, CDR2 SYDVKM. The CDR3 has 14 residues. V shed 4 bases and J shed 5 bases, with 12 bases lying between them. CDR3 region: CASSSPGTYQPQHF. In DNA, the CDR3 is TGTGCCAGCAGTTCCCCCGGGACATATCAGCCCCAGCATTTT.

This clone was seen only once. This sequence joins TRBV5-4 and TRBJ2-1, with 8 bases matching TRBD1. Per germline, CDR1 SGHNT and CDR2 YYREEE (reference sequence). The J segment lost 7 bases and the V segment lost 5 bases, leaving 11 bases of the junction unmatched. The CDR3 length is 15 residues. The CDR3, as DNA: TGTGCCAGCAGTTTTCAGGGGGCCAGTGATAATGAGCAGTTCTTC. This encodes CASSFQGASDNEQFF.

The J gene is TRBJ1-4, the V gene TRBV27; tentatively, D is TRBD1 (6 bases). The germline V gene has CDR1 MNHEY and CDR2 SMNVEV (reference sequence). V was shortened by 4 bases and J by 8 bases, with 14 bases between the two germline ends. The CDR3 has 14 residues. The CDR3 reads CASSYQGFGEKLFF. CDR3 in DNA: TGTGCCAGCAGTTACCAGGGGTTCGGGGAAAAACTGTTTTTT.

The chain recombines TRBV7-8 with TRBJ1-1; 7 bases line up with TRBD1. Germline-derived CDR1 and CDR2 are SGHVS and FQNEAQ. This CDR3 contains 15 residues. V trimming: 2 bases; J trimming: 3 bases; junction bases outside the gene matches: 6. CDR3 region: CASSLIGTEYTEAFF. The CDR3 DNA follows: TGTGCCAGCAGCTTAATCGGGACAGAGTACACTGAAGCTTTCTTT.

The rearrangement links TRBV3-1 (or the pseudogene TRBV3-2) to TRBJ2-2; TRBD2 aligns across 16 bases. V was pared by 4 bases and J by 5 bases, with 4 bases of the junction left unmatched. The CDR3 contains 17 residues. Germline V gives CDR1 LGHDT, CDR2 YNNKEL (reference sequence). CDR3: CASSPPGLAGGTGELFF. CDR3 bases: TGTGCCAGCAGCCCCCCGGGACTAGCGGGGGGGACCGGGGAGCTGTTTTTT.

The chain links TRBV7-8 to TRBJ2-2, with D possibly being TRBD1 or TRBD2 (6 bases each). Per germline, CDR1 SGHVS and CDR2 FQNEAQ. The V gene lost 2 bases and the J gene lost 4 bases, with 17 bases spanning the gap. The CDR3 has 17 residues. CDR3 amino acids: CASSLFKGGPPTGELFF. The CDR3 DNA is TGTGCCAGCAGCTTATTTAAAGGGGGGCCGCCCACCGGGGAGCTGTTTTTT.

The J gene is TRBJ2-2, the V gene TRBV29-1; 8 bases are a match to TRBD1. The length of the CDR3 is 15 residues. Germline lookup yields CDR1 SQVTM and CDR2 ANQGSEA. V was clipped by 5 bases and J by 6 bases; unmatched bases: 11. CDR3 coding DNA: TGCAGCGTTCAGGAGGACAGGGCCTCCCCCGGGGAGCTGTTTTTT. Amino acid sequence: CSVQEDRASPGELFF.

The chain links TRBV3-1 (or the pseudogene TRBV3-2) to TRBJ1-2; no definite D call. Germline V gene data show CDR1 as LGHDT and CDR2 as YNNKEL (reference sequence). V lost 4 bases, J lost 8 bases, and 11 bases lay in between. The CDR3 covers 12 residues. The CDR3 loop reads CASSLTLGGYTF. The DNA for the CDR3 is TGTGCCAGCAGCCTCACCTTGGGAGGCTACACCTTC.

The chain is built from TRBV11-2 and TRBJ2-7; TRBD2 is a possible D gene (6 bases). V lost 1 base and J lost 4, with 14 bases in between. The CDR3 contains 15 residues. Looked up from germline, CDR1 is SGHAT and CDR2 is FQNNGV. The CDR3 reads CASSLGRDWIYEQYF. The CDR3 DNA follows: TGTGCCAGCAGCTTAGGCCGGGACTGGATTTACGAGCAGTACTTC.

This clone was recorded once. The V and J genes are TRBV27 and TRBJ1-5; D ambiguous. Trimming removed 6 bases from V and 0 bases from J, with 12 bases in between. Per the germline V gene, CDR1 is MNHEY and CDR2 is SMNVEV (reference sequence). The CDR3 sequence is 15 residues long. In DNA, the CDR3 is TGTGCCAGCAGGGGAGGGCTGTATAGCAATCAGCCCCAGCATTTT. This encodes CASRGGLYSNQPQHF.

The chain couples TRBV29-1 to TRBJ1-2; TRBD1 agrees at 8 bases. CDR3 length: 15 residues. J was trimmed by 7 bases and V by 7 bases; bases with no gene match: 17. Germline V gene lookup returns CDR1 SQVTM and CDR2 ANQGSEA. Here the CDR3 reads CSARAPAGGKGGYTF. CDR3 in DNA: TGCAGCGCCAGGGCTCCGGCAGGGGGCAAGGGTGGCTACACCTTC.

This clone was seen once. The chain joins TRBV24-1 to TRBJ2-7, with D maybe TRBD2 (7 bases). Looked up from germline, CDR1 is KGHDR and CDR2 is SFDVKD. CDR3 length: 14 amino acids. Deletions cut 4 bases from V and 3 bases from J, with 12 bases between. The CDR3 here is CATSDTRGGYEQYF. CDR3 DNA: TGTGCCACCAGTGACACAAGGGGGGGCTACGAGCAGTACTTC.

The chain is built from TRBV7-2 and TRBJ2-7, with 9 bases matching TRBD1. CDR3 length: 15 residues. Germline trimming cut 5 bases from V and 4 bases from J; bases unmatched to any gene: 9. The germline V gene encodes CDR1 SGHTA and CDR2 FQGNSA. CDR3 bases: TGTGCCAGCAGCCGGACAGGGGCGGGCAGGTACGAGCAGTACTTC. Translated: CASSRTGAGRYEQYF.

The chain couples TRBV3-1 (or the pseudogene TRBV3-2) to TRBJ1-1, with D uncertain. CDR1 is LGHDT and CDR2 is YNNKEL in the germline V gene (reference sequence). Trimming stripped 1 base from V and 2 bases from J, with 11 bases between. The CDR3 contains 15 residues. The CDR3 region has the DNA TGTGCCAGCAGCCAAGGTGGTTTTTTCAACACTGAAGCTTTCTTT. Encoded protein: CASSQGGFFNTEAFF.

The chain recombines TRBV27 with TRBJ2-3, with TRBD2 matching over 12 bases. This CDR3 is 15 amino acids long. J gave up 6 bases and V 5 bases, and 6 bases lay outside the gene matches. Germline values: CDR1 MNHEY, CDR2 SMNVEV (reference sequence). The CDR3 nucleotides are TGTGCCAGCAGTGGCCTAGCGGGGGGGCCGGATACGCAGTATTTT. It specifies CASSGLAGGPDTQYF.

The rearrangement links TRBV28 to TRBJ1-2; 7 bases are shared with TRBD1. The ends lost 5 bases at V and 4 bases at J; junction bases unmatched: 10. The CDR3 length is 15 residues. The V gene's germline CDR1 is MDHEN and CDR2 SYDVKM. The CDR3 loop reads CASSLARTGRYGYTF. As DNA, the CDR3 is TGTGCCAGCAGTCTAGCCCGGACAGGCCGCTATGGCTACACCTTC.

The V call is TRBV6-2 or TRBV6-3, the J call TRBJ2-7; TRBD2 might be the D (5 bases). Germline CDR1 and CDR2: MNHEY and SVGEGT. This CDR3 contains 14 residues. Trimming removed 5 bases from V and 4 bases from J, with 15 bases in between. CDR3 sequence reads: CASSRDVGGYEQYF. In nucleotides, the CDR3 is TGTGCCAGCAGTCGGGATGTAGGCGGGTACGAGCAGTACTTC.

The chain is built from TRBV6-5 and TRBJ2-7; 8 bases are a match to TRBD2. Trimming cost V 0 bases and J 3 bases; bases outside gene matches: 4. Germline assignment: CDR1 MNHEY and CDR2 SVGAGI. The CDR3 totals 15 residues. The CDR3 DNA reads TGTGCCAGCAGTTACTCGGCCAGCGGGGGCTACGAGCAGTACTTC. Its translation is CASSYSASGGYEQYF.

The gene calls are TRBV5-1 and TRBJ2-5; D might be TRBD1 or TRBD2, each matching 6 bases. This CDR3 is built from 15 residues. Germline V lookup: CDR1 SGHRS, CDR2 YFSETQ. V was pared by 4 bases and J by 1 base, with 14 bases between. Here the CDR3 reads CASSPGTGAQETQYF. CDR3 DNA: TGCGCCAGCAGCCCGGGGACGGGGGCCCAAGAGACCCAGTACTTC.

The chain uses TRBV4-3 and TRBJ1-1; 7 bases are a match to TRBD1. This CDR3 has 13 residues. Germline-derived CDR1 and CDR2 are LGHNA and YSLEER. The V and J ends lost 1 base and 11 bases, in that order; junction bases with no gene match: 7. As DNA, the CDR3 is TGCGCCAGCAGCCAAGGGGCGGAGGGGGCCGCTTTCTTT. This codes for CASSQGAEGAAFF.

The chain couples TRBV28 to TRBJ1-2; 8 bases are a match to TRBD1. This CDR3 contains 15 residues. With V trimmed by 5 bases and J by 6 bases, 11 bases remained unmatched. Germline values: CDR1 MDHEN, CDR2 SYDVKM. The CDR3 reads CASSTTLQGVHGYTF. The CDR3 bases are TGTGCCAGCAGTACCACCCTACAGGGGGTTCATGGCTACACCTTC.

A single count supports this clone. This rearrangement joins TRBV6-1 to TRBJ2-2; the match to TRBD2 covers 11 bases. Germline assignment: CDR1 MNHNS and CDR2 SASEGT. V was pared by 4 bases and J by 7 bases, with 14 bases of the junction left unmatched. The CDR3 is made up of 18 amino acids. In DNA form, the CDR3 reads TGTGCCAGCAGTGCAATAACCGGGACTAGCGGCCTAGGCGGGGAGCTGTTTTTT. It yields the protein CASSAITGTSGLGGELFF.

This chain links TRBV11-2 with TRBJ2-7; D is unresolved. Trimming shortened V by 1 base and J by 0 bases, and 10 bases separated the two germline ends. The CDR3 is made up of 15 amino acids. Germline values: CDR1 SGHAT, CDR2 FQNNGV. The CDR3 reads CASSLVVTASYEQYF. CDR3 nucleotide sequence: TGTGCCAGCAGCTTAGTAGTCACAGCCTCCTACGAGCAGTACTTC.

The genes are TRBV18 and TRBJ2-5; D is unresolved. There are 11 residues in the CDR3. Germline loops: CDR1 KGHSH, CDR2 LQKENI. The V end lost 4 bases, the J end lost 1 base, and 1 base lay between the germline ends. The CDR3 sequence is CASSLQETQYF. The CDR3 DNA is TGTGCCAGCTCACTCCAAGAGACCCAGTACTTC. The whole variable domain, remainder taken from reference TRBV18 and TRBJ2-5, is NAGVMQNPRHLVRRRGQEARLRCSPMKGHSHVYWYRQLPEEGLKFMVYLQKENIIDESGMPKERFSAEFPKEGPSILRIQQVVRGDSAAYFCASSLQETQYFGPGTRLLVL.

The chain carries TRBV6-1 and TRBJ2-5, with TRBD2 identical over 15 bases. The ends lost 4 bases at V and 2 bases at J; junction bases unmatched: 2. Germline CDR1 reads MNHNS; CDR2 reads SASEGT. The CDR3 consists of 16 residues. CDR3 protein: CASSGGLAGGQETQYF. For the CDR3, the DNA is TGTGCCAGCAGTGGGGGACTAGCGGGGGGTCAAGAGACCCAGTACTTC.

The DNA of the CDR3 is TGTGCCAGCAGCTTAGCGACACAGGGCAATCAGCCCCAGCATTTT. This gives the protein CASSLATQGNQPQHF. The genes are TRBV7-8 and TRBJ1-5; TRBD1 might be the D (5 bases). This CDR3 region has 15 residues. Trimming took 0 bases from V and 2 from J, leaving 8 bases between them. Germline V gene data show CDR1 as SGHVS and CDR2 as FQNEAQ.

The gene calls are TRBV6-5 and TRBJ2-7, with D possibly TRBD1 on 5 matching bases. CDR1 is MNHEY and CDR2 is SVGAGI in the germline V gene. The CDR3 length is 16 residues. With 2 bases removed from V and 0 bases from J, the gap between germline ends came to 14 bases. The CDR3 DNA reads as TGTGCCAGCAGTTACCTTATAGGGGCGAGCTCCTACGAGCAGTACTTC. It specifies CASSYLIGASSYEQYF.

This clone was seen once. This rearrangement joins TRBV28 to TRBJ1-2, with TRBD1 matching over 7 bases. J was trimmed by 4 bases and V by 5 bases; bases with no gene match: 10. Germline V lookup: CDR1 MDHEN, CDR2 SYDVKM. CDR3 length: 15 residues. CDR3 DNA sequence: TGTGCCAGCAGTCCGCCCGACAGGGACTTCTATGGCTACACCTTC. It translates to CASSPPDRDFYGYTF.

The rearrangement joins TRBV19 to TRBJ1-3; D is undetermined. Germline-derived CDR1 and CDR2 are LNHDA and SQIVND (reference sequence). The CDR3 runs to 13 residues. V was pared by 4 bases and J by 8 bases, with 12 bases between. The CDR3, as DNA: TGTGCCAGTAGTACCTTGGCGGGCGACACCATATATTTT. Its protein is CASSTLAGDTIYF.